Presented here are 11 T cell receptor beta chains from one specimen sequenced in a study of T cell changes during pregnancy in multiple sclerosis. Sequenced by immunoSEQ multiplex PCR; TCRdb stores in-frame clones only, minus some. The data hold around 50,000 clones, with 94% observed a single time. The sequencing used CD4+ T cells from peripheral blood mononuclear cells, collected in the first trimester of pregnancy. The receptors come from a female donor with multiple sclerosis, enrolled in a pregnancy study.

The chain joins TRBV18 to TRBJ1-2; D possibly corresponds to TRBD1 (5 bases). The CDR3 covers 15 residues. CDR1 KGHSH and CDR2 LQKENI come from the germline V gene. V was pared by 2 bases and J by 7 bases, with 17 bases between. The CDR3, as DNA: TGTGCCAGCTCACCAATGAATAGGGGCGAAGCTGGCTACACCTTC. Translating gives CASSPMNRGEAGYTF.

V and J are TRBV13 and TRBJ1-2, with 9 bases aligning to TRBD1. Trimming cost V 10 bases and J 2 bases; bases outside gene matches: 8. The germline gives CDR1 PRHDT, CDR2 FYEKMQ (reference sequence). The CDR3 has 14 residues. In DNA form, the CDR3 reads TGTGCCACGTTCCGGGACAGGGAAAACTATGGCTACACCTTC. It specifies CATFRDRENYGYTF.

The chain employs TRBV10-3 and TRBJ1-2; no firm D call. V was clipped by 0 bases and J by 3 bases, with 8 bases between them. There are 14 residues in the CDR3. CDR1 is ENHRY, CDR2 SYGVKD, per germline. As DNA, the CDR3 is TGTGCCATCAGTGAGTCCAGGCAGGACTATGGCTACACCTTC. The encoded protein is CAISESRQDYGYTF.

V usage is TRBV2 and J usage is TRBJ2-5; D uncertain. Germline V lookup: CDR1 SNHLY, CDR2 FYNNEI. The CDR3 is made up of 14 amino acids. Trimming left V 3 bases short and J 3 bases short, with 11 bases between. CDR3 region: CASSEIGSEETQYF. The CDR3 DNA is TGTGCCAGCAGTGAGATCGGGTCAGAAGAGACCCAGTACTTC.

Only one count was recorded for this clone. The chain has TRBV30 and TRBJ2-5; 7 bases align to TRBD2. J was trimmed by 3 bases and V by 2 bases; bases with no gene match: 9. The germline gives CDR1 GTSNPN, CDR2 SVGIG (reference sequence). CDR3 size: 15 residues. The CDR3 spells CAWSNPRDYKETQYF. CDR3 in DNA: TGTGCCTGGAGTAATCCCAGGGACTATAAAGAGACCCAGTACTTC.

The chain employs TRBV4-1 and TRBJ1-1; D is unresolved. CDR1 and CDR2 (germline): MGHRA, YSYEKL. Trimming cost V 5 bases and J 11 bases, with 18 bases left between them. This CDR3 contains 13 residues. Here the CDR3 DNA reads TGCGCCAGCAGCATCGGGCCGGGGTCGGCCGCTTTCTTT. Its protein product is CASSIGPGSAAFF.

The genes are TRBV6-5 and TRBJ1-6; D unclear. Trimming stripped 10 bases from V and 9 bases from J, with 22 bases between. The germline V gene encodes CDR1 MNHEY and CDR2 SVGAGI. The CDR3 is made up of 15 amino acids. CDR3 coding DNA: TGTGCCACATACGAAGAGGCGGGAATGGGTTCACCCCTCCACTTT. Encoded protein: CATYEEAGMGSPLHF.

The gene calls are TRBV6-6 and TRBJ1-1; D uncertain. Germline V lookup: CDR1 MNHNY, CDR2 SVGAGI (reference sequence). This CDR3 contains 14 residues. The V gene lost 6 bases and the J gene lost 2 bases, with 13 bases spanning the gap. DNA for the CDR3: TGTGCCAGCAGACCGGTTCATCTCAACACTGAAGCTTTCTTT. Translated: CASRPVHLNTEAFF.

CDR3 in DNA: TGTGCCAGCAGCGGATACAGGGAGAGAAATGAAAAACTGTTTTTT. Translated, it gives CASSGYRERNEKLFF. The chain has TRBV9 and TRBJ1-4; D may be TRBD1 (6 bases). Trimming removed 3 bases from V and 5 bases from J, with 14 bases in between. Per the germline V gene, CDR1 is SGDLS and CDR2 is YYNGEE. The CDR3 contains 15 residues.

The chain combines TRBV5-1 with TRBJ2-7; 7 bases line up with TRBD1. This CDR3 has 17 amino acids. The trim removed 5 bases at V and 2 bases at J, leaving 16 bases unmatched. Looked up from germline, CDR1 is SGHRS and CDR2 is YFSETQ. The CDR3 is CASSVSSGQSFPYEQYF. The CDR3 DNA reads as TGCGCCAGCAGTGTTTCTTCGGGACAGTCTTTCCCCTACGAGCAGTACTTC.

V is TRBV2 and J is TRBJ2-3; D is possibly TRBD2 (6 bases). The CDR3 spans 14 residues. CDR1 and CDR2 from the germline V gene are SNHLY and FYNNEI. V shed 11 bases and J shed 2 bases, with 17 bases lying between them. The CDR3 sequence: CAFPEGRTTDTQYF. The CDR3 nucleotides are TGTGCCTTCCCTGAGGGGAGGACCACAGATACGCAGTATTTT. The full variable domain, in which reference TRBV2 and TRBJ2-3 provide the parts outside the CDR3, is EPEVTQTPSHQVTQMGQEVILRCVPISNHLYFYWYRQILGQKVEFLVSFYNNEISEKSEIFDDQFSVERPDGSNFTLKIRSTKLEDSAMYFCAFPEGRTTDTQYFGPGTRLTVL.